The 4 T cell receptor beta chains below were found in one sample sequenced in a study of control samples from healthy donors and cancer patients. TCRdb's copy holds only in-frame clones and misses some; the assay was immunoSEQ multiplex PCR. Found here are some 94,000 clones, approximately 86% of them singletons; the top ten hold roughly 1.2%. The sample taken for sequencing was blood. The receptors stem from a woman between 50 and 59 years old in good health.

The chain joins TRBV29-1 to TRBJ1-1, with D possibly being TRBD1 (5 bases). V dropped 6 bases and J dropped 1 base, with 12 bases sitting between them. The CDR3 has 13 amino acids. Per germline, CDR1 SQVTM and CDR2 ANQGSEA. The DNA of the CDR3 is TGCAGCGTGCCGGGACCGTCGAACACTGAAGCTTTCTTT. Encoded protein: CSVPGPSNTEAFF.

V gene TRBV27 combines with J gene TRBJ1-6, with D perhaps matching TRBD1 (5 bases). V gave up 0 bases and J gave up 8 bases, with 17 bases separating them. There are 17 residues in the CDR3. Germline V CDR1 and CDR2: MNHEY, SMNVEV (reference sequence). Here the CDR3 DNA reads TGTGCCAGCAGTTTATCACCTCTCCCGGGACTGGATTCACCCCTCCACTTT. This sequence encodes CASSLSPLPGLDSPLHF.

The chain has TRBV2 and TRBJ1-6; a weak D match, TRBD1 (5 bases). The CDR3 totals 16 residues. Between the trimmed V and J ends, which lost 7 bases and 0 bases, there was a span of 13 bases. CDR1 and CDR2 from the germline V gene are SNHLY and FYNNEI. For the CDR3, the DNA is TGTGCCAGCACCGGGACGGCTAGCTCCTATAATTCACCCCTCCACTTT. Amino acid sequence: CASTGTASSYNSPLHF.

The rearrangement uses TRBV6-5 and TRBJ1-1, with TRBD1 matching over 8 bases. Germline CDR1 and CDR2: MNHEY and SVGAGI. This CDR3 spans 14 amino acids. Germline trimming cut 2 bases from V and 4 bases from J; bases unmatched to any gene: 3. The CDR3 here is CASSYIQGATEAFF. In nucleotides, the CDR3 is TGTGCCAGCAGTTACATCCAGGGGGCCACTGAAGCTTTCTTT.